A single sample gave rise to the 27 T cell receptor beta chains below, sequenced in a study of blood T cell repertoires in COVID-19. The table came from immunoSEQ multiplex PCR; TCRdb's copy has only in-frame clones and leaves some out. The table records about 100,000 clones, approximately 91% of them present only once. Sequencing was carried out using peripheral blood. The receptors here all came from a woman aged 55-75 years with acute or convalescent COVID-19.

The chain recombines TRBV3-1 (or the pseudogene TRBV3-2) with TRBJ2-3; D ambiguous. The germline V gene has CDR1 LGHDT and CDR2 YNNKEL (reference sequence). Trimming shortened V by 0 bases and J by 8 bases, and 9 bases separated the two germline ends. This CDR3 has 13 residues. The CDR3 DNA reads TGTGCCAGCAGCCAAGATCTCGCAGGTACGCAGTATTTT. It specifies CASSQDLAGTQYF.

The J gene is TRBJ2-1, the V gene TRBV30; D gene ambiguous. From germline, CDR1 is GTSNPN and CDR2 SVGIG (reference sequence). The V end was cut by 4 bases, the J end by 5 bases, with 6 bases between. This CDR3 has 11 amino acids. CDR3 residues: CAWTYNNEQFF. The CDR3 DNA sequence: TGTGCCTGGACATACAACAATGAGCAGTTCTTC. Complete variable domain (other parts from reference TRBV30 and TRBJ2-1): SQTIHQWPATLVQPVGSPLSLECTVEGTSNPNLYWYRQAAGRGLQLLFYSVGIGQISSEVPQNLSASRPQDRQFILSSKKLLLSDSGFYLCAWTYNNEQFFGPGTRLTVL.

The J gene is TRBJ2-6, the V gene TRBV19; D gene ambiguous. CDR3 length: 16 residues. Germline values: CDR1 LNHDA, CDR2 SQIVND (reference sequence). V was shortened by 5 bases and J by 0 bases, with 11 bases between the two germline ends. CDR3 in DNA: TGTGCCAGTAGTTTTTACTCCATCTCTGGGGCCAACGTCCTGACTTTC. This translates into CASSFYSISGANVLTF.

The CDR3 protein is CASSIRDRAGGYTF. The CDR3 nucleotides read TGTGCCAGCAGCATCCGGGACAGGGCAGGCGGCTACACCTTC. J is TRBJ1-2 and V is TRBV5-6; 9 bases are a match to TRBD1. V shed 4 bases and J 8 bases; nucleotides not matched to a gene: 9. Germline V gene sequence: CDR1 SGHDT, CDR2 YYEEEE. The CDR3 contains 14 residues.

This clone was counted a single time. V usage is TRBV15 and J usage is TRBJ2-7, with 9 bases aligning to TRBD2. The V gene end was trimmed by 4 bases and the J gene end by 5 bases; junction bases not matched to a gene: 9. CDR3 length: 15 residues. The germline V gene encodes CDR1 LNHNV and CDR2 YYDKDF (reference sequence). The CDR3 region is CATSIGGLASNEQYV. Here the CDR3 DNA reads TGTGCCACCAGCATAGGGGGACTAGCTTCAAACGAGCAGTACGTC.

This sequence joins TRBV19 and TRBJ1-5; D remains ambiguous. The length of the CDR3 is 13 residues. Germline loops: CDR1 LNHDA, CDR2 SQIVND (reference sequence). V gave up 3 bases and J gave up 9 bases, with 12 bases separating them. CDR3 region: CASSITAASPQHF. The CDR3 DNA sequence: TGTGCCAGTAGTATTACAGCGGCTTCGCCCCAGCATTTT.

This chain connects TRBV11-2 to TRBJ2-5, with TRBD2 matching 10 bases. Per germline, CDR1 SGHAT and CDR2 FQNNGV. CDR3 size: 12 residues. The V gene end was trimmed by 3 bases and the J gene end by 14 bases; junction bases not matched to a gene: 6. This CDR3 is CASSFPGLASYF. CDR3 DNA: TGTGCCAGCAGCTTCCCGGGACTAGCGTCTTACTTC.

The V call is TRBV6-1, the J call TRBJ1-1, with D hard to call. Germline assignment: CDR1 MNHNS and CDR2 SASEGT. The V end lost 0 bases, the J end lost 2 bases, and 10 bases lay between the germline ends. This CDR3 comprises 15 residues. The CDR3 is CASSEALRLNTEAFF. CDR3 nucleotide sequence: TGTGCCAGCAGTGAAGCGCTACGATTAAACACTGAAGCTTTCTTT.

The V call is TRBV19, the J call TRBJ2-2; no clear D gene. CDR3 size: 14 residues. Germline V gives CDR1 LNHDA, CDR2 SQIVND (reference sequence). V was shortened by 6 bases and J by 0 bases, with 8 bases between the two germline ends. The CDR3 sequence is CASRAAANTGELFF. CDR3 coding DNA: TGTGCCAGTAGGGCGGCAGCGAACACCGGGGAGCTGTTTTTT.

The chain recombines TRBV24-1 with TRBJ1-2; 7 bases map to TRBD1. Per the germline V gene, CDR1 is KGHDR and CDR2 is SFDVKD. The V gene end was trimmed by 4 bases and the J gene end by 5 bases; junction bases not matched to a gene: 6. This CDR3 spans 14 amino acids. The CDR3 DNA is TGTGCCACCAGTGACTCCGACAGGGTTTATGGCTACACCTTC. This encodes CATSDSDRVYGYTF.

The chain links TRBV10-1 to TRBJ2-2; 8 positions agree with TRBD2. With 0 bases clipped from V and 7 bases from J, the junction kept 10 bases outside the gene matches. CDR3 length: 17 amino acids. Germline V gene lookup returns CDR1 WNHNN and CDR2 SYGVQD (reference sequence). CDR3 protein: CASSESKREIFSGELFF. The CDR3 nucleotides read TGCGCCAGCAGTGAGTCGAAGCGGGAGATTTTTAGCGGGGAGCTGTTTTTT.

CDR3 bases: TGTGCCATCAGTGAGTCGACCGGGAGCCCTGAAGCTTTCTTT. It translates to CAISESTGSPEAFF. This sequence joins TRBV10-3 and TRBJ1-1; D is uncertain. V was pared by 0 bases and J by 6 bases, with 11 bases between. Germline values: CDR1 ENHRY, CDR2 SYGVKD. The CDR3 length is 14 residues.

The rearrangement joins TRBV3-1 (or the pseudogene TRBV3-2) to TRBJ1-6; D call uncertain. Trimming took off 4 bases at V and 3 bases at J, with 10 bases between the two ends. The germline CDR1 and CDR2 sequences are LGHDT and YNNKEL (reference sequence). CDR3 length: 15 amino acids. CDR3 nucleotides: TGTGCCAGCAGCCCCGCGGGCGTCTATAATTCACCCCTCCACTTT. This gives the protein CASSPAGVYNSPLHF.

The V and J genes are TRBV19 and TRBJ2-1, with TRBD1 as a possible D gene (7 bases). The CDR3 spans 13 residues. Germline V gene data show CDR1 as LNHDA and CDR2 as SQIVND (reference sequence). Trimming shortened V by 5 bases and J by 13 bases, and 18 bases separated the two germline ends. Written as DNA, the CDR3 is TGTGCCAGTAGTCTTAATAACAGGGGAGGACAGTTCTTC. This gives the protein CASSLNNRGGQFF.

The V gene is TRBV18, the J gene TRBJ2-5; D might be TRBD1 (5 bases). Germline CDR1 and CDR2: KGHSH and LQKENI. The length of the CDR3 is 15 residues. V was clipped by 2 bases and J by 5 bases, with 15 bases between them. CDR3 sequence (DNA): TGTGCCAGCTCACCAGTACGGCAGGGCCAGGAGACCCAGTACTTC. Its translation: CASSPVRQGQETQYF.

This chain joins TRBV27 and TRBJ1-1, with a possible D match to TRBD1 (6 bases). This CDR3 region has 13 residues. Between the trimmed V and J ends, which lost 3 bases and 10 bases, there was a span of 15 bases. Germline CDR1 MNHEY, CDR2 SMNVEV (reference sequence). Here the CDR3 DNA reads TGTGCCAGCAGTTTGGGGGCCGCTTCAAGAGCTTTCTTT. Its translation: CASSLGAASRAFF.

The J gene is TRBJ2-3, the V gene TRBV5-1, with D perhaps TRBD1 (5 bases). V lost 0 bases and J 6 bases, leaving 11 bases between the germline ends. This CDR3 comprises 14 residues. Germline V gives CDR1 SGHRS, CDR2 YFSETQ. The CDR3 DNA follows: TGCGCCAGCAGCTTGGAAGATAGGGGTGATACGCAGTATTTT. Translated: CASSLEDRGDTQYF.

J is TRBJ1-6 and V is TRBV7-9; maybe TRBD1 (6 bases). V was pared by 1 base and J by 7 bases, with 8 bases between. The CDR3 has 14 amino acids. Germline V gene data show CDR1 as SEHNR and CDR2 as FQNEAQ (reference sequence). The CDR3 DNA reads TGTGCCAGCAGCTTAGGGACAGACAATTCACCCCTCCACTTT. This encodes CASSLGTDNSPLHF.

The rearrangement uses TRBV3-1 (or the pseudogene TRBV3-2) and TRBJ2-5, with TRBD2 matching over 8 bases. Germline-derived CDR1 and CDR2 are LGHDT and YNNKEL (reference sequence). The CDR3 length is 16 residues. Trimming cost V 4 bases and J 5 bases; bases outside gene matches: 12. The CDR3 nucleotides read TGTGCCAGCAGCCCCAAAAGGACTAGCCGGGGGGAGACCCAGTACTTC. Protein product: CASSPKRTSRGETQYF.

The V and J genes are TRBV27 and TRBJ1-6; 7 nucleotides line up with TRBD1. Germline CDR1 is MNHEY and CDR2 is SMNVEV (reference sequence). The CDR3 is 16 amino acids. After removal of 2 bases from V and 6 bases from J, the junction contained 7 bases not matched to a gene. CDR3 sequence: CASSLRQGRFNSPLHF. The CDR3 bases are TGTGCCAGCAGTTTACGACAGGGTAGATTTAATTCACCCCTCCACTTT.

This chain connects TRBV10-3 to TRBJ1-3; possibly TRBD1 for D (5 bases). Germline CDR1 is ENHRY and CDR2 is SYGVKD. This CDR3 spans 13 amino acids. V lost 10 bases, J lost 0 bases, and 10 bases lay in between. CDR3 nucleotide sequence: TGTGCCACCCAGGGTTTCTCTGGAAACACCATATATTTT. Its translation is CATQGFSGNTIYF.

The genes are TRBV5-1 and TRBJ2-3; TRBD2 is a possible D gene (7 bases). Germline V gene sequence: CDR1 SGHRS, CDR2 YFSETQ. This CDR3 spans 16 amino acids. Trimming shortened V by 5 bases and J by 2 bases, and 18 bases separated the two germline ends. This chain's CDR3 is CASSPGGGTTTDTQYF. In DNA, the CDR3 is TGCGCCAGCAGTCCGGGGGGCGGGACAACCACAGATACGCAGTATTTT.

J is TRBJ1-2 and V is TRBV5-5, with D possibly matching TRBD1 (6 bases). Between the trimmed V and J ends, which lost 2 bases and 4 bases, there was a span of 9 bases. Germline lookup yields CDR1 SGHKS and CDR2 YYEKEE (reference sequence). The CDR3 is 13 residues long. DNA of the CDR3: TGTGCCAGCAGCTTCGGGGGGGCCTATGGCTACACCTTC. This codes for CASSFGGAYGYTF. Full variable domain (remainder filled in from reference TRBV5-5 and TRBJ1-2): DAGVTQSPTHLIKTRGQQVTLRCSPISGHKSVSWYQQVLGQGPQFIFQYYEKEERGRGNFPDRFSARQFPNYSSELNVNALLLGDSALYLCASSFGGAYGYTFGSGTRLTVV.

The gene calls are TRBV19 and TRBJ1-3, with a tentative D call TRBD1 (6 bases). Germline V gene sequence: CDR1 LNHDA, CDR2 SQIVND (reference sequence). Trimming pared 6 bases from V and 4 bases from J, leaving 13 bases between. The CDR3 runs to 14 residues. This chain's CDR3 is CASSQGTAGNTIYF. CDR3 nucleotide sequence: TGTGCCAGTAGCCAGGGGACCGCCGGAAACACCATATATTTT.

This chain uses TRBV23-1 with TRBJ1-1; 10 positions agree with TRBD1. TRBV23-1 is filed as an ORF, its function uncertain. The CDR3 is 14 residues long. V trimming: 6 bases; J trimming: 4 bases; junction bases outside the gene matches: 5. DNA of the CDR3: TGCGCCAGCAGCACTCGGGACAGGGGCACTGAAGCTTTCTTT. It codes for CASSTRDRGTEAFF.

V usage is TRBV6-4 and J usage is TRBJ2-2; 7 nucleotides match TRBD1. The CDR3 consists of 13 residues. In germline, CDR1 is MRHNA, CDR2 SNTAGT. CDR3 in amino acids: CTLQGPEPRELFF. The CDR3 bases are TGTACGTTACAGGGGCCTGAACCCAGGGAGCTGTTTTTT.

The chain combines TRBV19 with TRBJ1-4; TRBD1 aligns across 10 bases. This CDR3 has 14 residues. With 7 bases clipped from V and 4 bases from J, the junction kept 3 bases outside the gene matches. Germline V lookup: CDR1 LNHDA, CDR2 SQIVND (reference sequence). The chain's CDR3 is CASKTGGLNEKLFF. The CDR3 DNA sequence: TGTGCCAGTAAGACAGGGGGCCTTAATGAAAAACTGTTTTTT.